These 6 T cell receptor beta chains came from one sample sequenced in a study of a mutant IDH1 vaccine in newly diagnosed glioma. Some clones are missing from TCRdb's copy, which holds only in-frame ones; the method was immunoSEQ multiplex PCR. The table lists about 74,000 clones, about 87% of them singletons. Time point defined: week 35, safety follow-up. One vaccine dose held 300 ug of mutant IDH1 20-mer peptide and came with topical imiquimod. What these receptors recognize is not known. The sample was PBMCs, taken from a glioma patient whose treatment included an IDH1 peptide vaccine. These receptor sequences come from a young man with glioma.

This chain uses TRBV5-6 with TRBJ2-2; D possibly corresponds to TRBD2 (5 bases). The V end lost 3 bases, the J end lost 0 bases, and 12 bases lay between the germline ends. Germline-derived CDR1 and CDR2 are SGHDT and YYEEEE. The CDR3 contains 16 residues. The CDR3: CASSSVGVSNTGELFF. CDR3 in DNA: TGTGCCAGCAGCTCTGTCGGGGTTTCGAACACCGGGGAGCTGTTTTTT.

The chain links TRBV29-1 to TRBJ1-2; TRBD1 might be the D (6 bases). The CDR3 runs 11 residues. Germline CDR1 reads SQVTM; CDR2 reads ANQGSEA. V was pared by 3 bases and J by 5 bases, with 7 bases between. The CDR3 DNA sequence: TGCAGCGTTGAGGACAGATATGGCTACACCTTC. Translated, it gives CSVEDRYGYTF.

This chain links TRBV6-5 with TRBJ2-3; D not certain. This CDR3 has 16 amino acids. Trimming took 0 bases from V and 5 from J, leaving 15 bases between them. Germline CDR1 MNHEY, CDR2 SVGAGI. CDR3 nucleotide sequence: TGTGCCAGCAGTTACTCATTTGACACTATAATAGATACGCAGTATTTT. Its translation is CASSYSFDTIIDTQYF.

V usage is TRBV2 and J usage is TRBJ2-3; 9 nucleotides match TRBD2. The CDR3 has 20 residues. V shed 4 bases and J 0 bases; nucleotides not matched to a gene: 17. Germline CDR1 is SNHLY and CDR2 is FYNNEI. The CDR3 bases are TGTGCCAGCAGTGGAGGGCGATTAGCGGGGGACCACTCTAGCACAGATACGCAGTATTTT. The encoded protein is CASSGGRLAGDHSSTDTQYF. Variable domain in full (rest from reference TRBV2 and TRBJ2-3): EPEVTQTPSHQVTQMGQEVILRCVPISNHLYFYWYRQILGQKVEFLVSFYNNEISEKSEIFDDQFSVERPDGSNFTLKIRSTKLEDSAMYFCASSGGRLAGDHSSTDTQYFGPGTRLTVL.

The chain is built from TRBV28 and TRBJ2-7, with a tentative D call TRBD2 (5 bases). CDR3 length equals 15 residues. Between the trimmed V and J ends, which lost 1 base and 2 bases, there was a span of 12 bases. Per germline, CDR1 MDHEN and CDR2 SYDVKM. The CDR3 nucleotides are TGTGCCAGCAGTTTATTCCGGGAAGAAACCTACGAGCAGTACTTC. This translates into CASSLFREETYEQYF.

J is TRBJ1-4 and V is TRBV28; TRBD1 might be the D (5 bases). V was shortened by 1 base and J by 1 base, with 16 bases between the two germline ends. Germline values: CDR1 MDHEN, CDR2 SYDVKM. The CDR3 has 18 residues. The CDR3 protein is CASSLLGESQRTNEKLFF. In DNA, the CDR3 is TGTGCCAGCAGTTTATTGGGGGAAAGCCAGCGAACTAATGAAAAACTGTTTTTT.